The following is a T cell receptor (beta chain) sequence with its context. Its antigen is not identified. The PCR ran on 60 Vbeta and 13 Jbeta primers. The repertoire was sequenced with immunoSEQ multiplex PCR; TCRdb's copy has only in-frame clones and lacks some. This sample lists 90,000 to 150,000 clones; its ten largest clones have roughly 3.5%. The data are from a study of cytomegalovirus exposure and HLA in healthy donors. Across the study: HLA-typed donors contributed around 82 million unique TCRs, which were held in an early data release. Study conclusions and caveats: Overall, about 160 TCR beta chains were annotated as cytomegalovirus-associated. A later analysis, which compared TCR beta chains of equal frequency, found the HLA-associated ones more clonally expanded. Apparent HLA restriction characterized most CMV-associated TCR beta chains in a later analysis.

This CDR3 has 12 residues. Germline loops: CDR1 LNHDA, CDR2 SQIVND (reference sequence). Between the trimmed V and J ends, which lost 6 bases and 2 bases, there was a span of 8 bases. The V gene is TRBV19, the J gene TRBJ2-7; TRBD2 might be the D (5 bases). The sample was PBMCs. The receptor's source is a man between 18 and 29 years old in good health and CMV-seronegative. This CDR3 is CASRSGAYEQYF. The CDR3 DNA sequence: TGTGCCAGTAGAAGCGGAGCCTACGAGCAGTACTTC. Full variable domain (remainder filled in from reference TRBV19 and TRBJ2-7): DGGITQSPKYLFRKEGQNVTLSCEQNLNHDAMYWYRQDPGQGLRLIYYSQIVNDFQKGDIAEGYSVSREKKESFPLTVTSAQKNPTAFYLCASRSGAYEQYFGPGTRLTVT.